Following are 8 T cell receptor beta chains from one sample sequenced in a study of cytomegalovirus exposure and HLA in healthy donors. In the PCR, 60 Vbeta and 13 Jbeta primers were used. Clones were sequenced by immunoSEQ multiplex PCR, and TCRdb holds only the in-frame ones, with some missing. This sample has around 130,000 clones, with roughly 70% found just once. Sequencing used PBMCs. The receptors come from a woman in her thirties or forties in good health and CMV-seropositive.

The gene calls are TRBV4-3 and TRBJ2-1, with D possibly being TRBD2 (6 bases). Germline CDR1 LGHNA, CDR2 YSLEER. Deletions cut 0 bases from V and 3 bases from J, with 12 bases between. The CDR3 totals 16 residues. CDR3 coding DNA: TGCGCCAGCAGCCAAGAGGGCGGGATGGGCTACAATGAGCAGTTCTTC. Residues: CASSQEGGMGYNEQFF.

V gene TRBV30 combines with J gene TRBJ1-5; D possibly corresponds to TRBD1 (5 bases). The CDR3 is 13 residues long. Germline-derived CDR1 and CDR2 are GTSNPN and SVGIG (reference sequence). Deletions cut 1 base from V and 7 bases from J, with 11 bases between. The CDR3 loop is CAWSGWGEQPQHF. CDR3 nucleotide sequence: TGTGCCTGGAGTGGTTGGGGCGAACAGCCCCAGCATTTT.

The rearrangement joins TRBV9 to TRBJ1-1; D possibly corresponds to TRBD1 (5 bases). Trimming shortened V by 4 bases and J by 8 bases, and 18 bases separated the two germline ends. Germline V CDR1 and CDR2: SGDLS, YYNGEE. The CDR3 runs to 14 residues. In nucleotides, the CDR3 is TGTGCCAGCAGCCCCAGTGGGGTCAGGGAAGAAGCTTTCTTT. It specifies CASSPSGVREEAFF.

CDR3 loop: CATSTSGQGNIEAFF. CDR3 sequence (DNA): TGTGCCACCAGCACTTCGGGACAGGGGAATATTGAAGCTTTCTTT. J is TRBJ1-1 and V is TRBV15; TRBD1 agrees at 10 bases. J was trimmed by 7 bases and V by 4 bases; bases with no gene match: 9. Germline loops: CDR1 LNHNV, CDR2 YYDKDF (reference sequence). The CDR3 consists of 15 residues.

The V gene is TRBV9, the J gene TRBJ1-1; 7 bases agree with TRBD1. Germline CDR1 reads SGDLS; CDR2 reads YYNGEE. The V gene end was trimmed by 3 bases and the J gene end by 5 bases; junction bases not matched to a gene: 4. This CDR3 spans 13 amino acids. The CDR3 DNA follows: TGTGCCAGCAGCGCCCCAGGGGGAACTGAAGCTTTCTTT. Its protein is CASSAPGGTEAFF.

The chain links TRBV11-2 to TRBJ2-1; the D gene is possibly TRBD2 (5 bases). V was pared by 0 bases and J by 8 bases, with 14 bases between. The CDR3 has 15 residues. Germline assignment: CDR1 SGHAT and CDR2 FQNNGV. CDR3 residues: CASSLDGGPLHEQFF. The CDR3 coding sequence is TGTGCCAGCAGCTTAGACGGAGGTCCCCTGCATGAGCAGTTCTTC. Complete variable domain (other parts from reference TRBV11-2 and TRBJ2-1): EAGVAQSPRYKIIEKRQSVAFWCNPISGHATLYWYQQILGQGPKLLIQFQNNGVVDDSQLPKDRFSAERLKGVDSTLKIQPAKLEDSAVYLCASSLDGGPLHEQFFGPGTRLTVL.

This clone was observed a single time. The genes are TRBV5-6 and TRBJ2-2, with 7 nucleotides matching TRBD1. V gave up 3 bases and J gave up 0 bases; unmatched junction bases: 8. The length of the CDR3 is 17 residues. From germline, CDR1 is SGHDT and CDR2 YYEEEE. The CDR3 sequence: CASSYRGTAANTGELFF. CDR3 nucleotides: TGTGCCAGCAGCTACCGAGGGACAGCCGCGAACACCGGGGAGCTGTTTTTT.

V is TRBV5-1 and J is TRBJ2-6, with D perhaps matching TRBD1 (6 bases). Germline lookup yields CDR1 SGHRS and CDR2 YFSETQ. V lost 5 bases and J lost 4, with 16 bases in between. The CDR3 sequence is 16 residues long. The CDR3 is CASSYPGARGANVLTF. CDR3 DNA sequence: TGCGCCAGCAGTTACCCAGGGGCGCGGGGGGCCAACGTCCTGACTTTC.